This T cell receptor beta chain was captured in a study of T cells in Graves' hyperthyroidism and ophthalmopathy. Amplification of TCR beta CDR3 regions was performed using RNA transcripts as template. The study used the HTBI primer set for a first-round RT-PCR of the TCR CDR3. TCRdb passed the multiplex PCR reads through MiXCR, listing each CDR3 protein once. The table has about 520,000 distinct CDR3 sequences, more than 20% seen once. This clonotype was recorded many times. The CDR3 runs to 16 residues. Germline trimming cut 5 bases from V and 5 bases from J; bases unmatched to any gene: 10. This receptor was obtained from a young man with Graves' hyperthyroidism. The chain combines TRBV12-3 or TRBV12-4 with TRBJ2-2, with 8 bases aligning to TRBD1. Material for sequencing was blood. Here the CDR3 DNA reads TGTGCCAGCAGTCCTTACGGACAGGGAGGTACCGGGGAGCTGTTTTTT. Its protein product is CASSPYGQGGTGELFF.